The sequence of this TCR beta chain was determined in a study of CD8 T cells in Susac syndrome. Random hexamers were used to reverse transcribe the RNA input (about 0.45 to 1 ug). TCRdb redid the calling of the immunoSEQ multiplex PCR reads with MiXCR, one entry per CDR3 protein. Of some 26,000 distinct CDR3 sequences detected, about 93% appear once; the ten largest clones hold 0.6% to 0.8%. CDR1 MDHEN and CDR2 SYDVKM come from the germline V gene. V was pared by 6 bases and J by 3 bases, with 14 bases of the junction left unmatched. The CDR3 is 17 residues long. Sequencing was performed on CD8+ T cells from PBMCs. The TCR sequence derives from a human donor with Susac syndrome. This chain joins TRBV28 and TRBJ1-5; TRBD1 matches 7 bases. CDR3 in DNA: TGTGCCAGCAGACCGGGGGCAGGGGGGGTTACCAATCAGCCCCAGCATTTT. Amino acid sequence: CASRPGAGGVTNQPQHF.